A single T cell receptor (beta chain) is shown here with its context. Antigen unknown. This specimen comes from a study of T cell responses to AZD1222 COVID-19 vaccine. General study results and limits: Just a handful of people given AZD1222 tested seropositive at baseline. Reports say nearly half of spike-specific TCRs go after unmutated variant regions.

Sequenced by immunoSEQ multiplex PCR; TCRdb stores in-frame clones only, minus some. The sample includes roughly 150,000 clones, roughly 90% seen only once; the top ten take 4% to 5.5%. This sequence was found in an adult in good health. This specimen consisted of peripheral blood, obtained on day 0 of AZD1222 vaccination.

CDR3 sequence: CASSPGQGAAGELFF. CDR3 DNA sequence: TGTGCCAGCTCACCGGGACAGGGGGCCGCCGGGGAGCTGTTTTTT. The chain employs TRBV18 and TRBJ2-2; 12 positions agree with TRBD1. V shed 3 bases and J 6 bases; nucleotides not matched to a gene: 2. Germline-derived CDR1 and CDR2 are KGHSH and LQKENI. CDR3 length: 15 residues.